The 5 T cell receptor beta chains given below trace back to one sample, sequenced in a study of control samples from healthy donors and cancer patients. TCRdb's copy holds only in-frame clones and misses some; the assay was immunoSEQ multiplex PCR. The sample shows roughly 100,000 clones, about 89% of them seen only once. The sample taken for sequencing was PBMCs. The receptors derive from a man aged 55 to 70 with lung cancer.

V gene TRBV7-9 combines with J gene TRBJ1-1; D unresolved. The V end lost 0 bases, the J end lost 8 bases, and 4 bases lay between the germline ends. The CDR3 contains 11 residues. CDR1 SEHNR and CDR2 FQNEAQ come from the germline V gene (reference sequence). CDR3: CASSLAREAFF. CDR3 bases: TGTGCCAGCAGCTTAGCGAGAGAAGCTTTCTTT.

The chain uses TRBV7-8 and TRBJ2-1; possible D gene TRBD1, 5 bases. Germline V lookup: CDR1 SGHVS, CDR2 FQNEAQ. Trimming removed 1 base from V and 1 base from J, with 8 bases in between. CDR3 size: 15 residues. The CDR3 loop is CASSLEGLSYNEQFF. In DNA form, the CDR3 reads TGTGCCAGCAGCTTAGAGGGGTTGTCCTACAATGAGCAGTTCTTC.

J is TRBJ2-2 and V is TRBV5-1; TRBD1 or TRBD2 may be the D gene (5 bases each). Trimming stripped 1 base from V and 6 bases from J, with 16 bases between. This CDR3 is 16 amino acids long. Germline V CDR1 and CDR2: SGHRS, YFSETQ. The DNA of the CDR3 is TGCGCCAGCAGCTTGTTTGGGACGGAATCTGCCGGGGAGCTGTTTTTT. Its protein is CASSLFGTESAGELFF.

The chain is built from TRBV18 and TRBJ2-5, with TRBD2 as a possible D gene (5 bases). Germline CDR1 KGHSH, CDR2 LQKENI. The length of the CDR3 is 14 residues. Trimming cost V 6 bases and J 5 bases, with 16 bases left between them. Here the CDR3 DNA reads TGTGCCAGCTCCCCAGGACTTTTGGGGGAGACCCAGTACTTC. It encodes CASSPGLLGETQYF.

The chain couples TRBV9 to TRBJ1-2; possible D gene TRBD1, 5 bases. The CDR3 runs to 16 residues. V was cut by 4 bases and J by 4 bases, with 20 bases left in between. Germline lookup yields CDR1 SGDLS and CDR2 YYNGEE. The CDR3 DNA reads TGTGCCAGCAGCCCATCCGGGGGTCTAGGTAGCTATGGCTACACCTTC. Its protein is CASSPSGGLGSYGYTF.